The clone carrying this TCR beta chain was counted between two and nine times. Its antigen is unknown. Measured with immunoSEQ multiplex PCR; TCRdb has only the in-frame clones, and not every one. The sample records around 150,000 clones, 75% to 85% being singletons. CDR1 is MNHNS, CDR2 SASEGT, per germline. The CDR3 totals 15 residues. With 6 bases removed from V and 1 base from J, the gap between germline ends came to 10 bases. The data were obtained in a study of cytotoxic CD8 clonotypes in ibrutinib-treated CLL. Study results and limitations: Public clonotypes were uncommon and contracted or stayed stable on treatment.

V and J are TRBV6-1 and TRBJ2-6; D possibly corresponds to TRBD2 (5 bases). This material consisted of PBMCs, taken after 36 months of ibrutinib treatment. The sequence was obtained from a human donor with chronic lymphocytic leukemia. The CDR3 region has the DNA TGTGCCAGCAGCTCGGGGAATTCTGGGGCCAACGTCCTGACTTTC. This translates into CASSSGNSGANVLTF.